This passage covers 4 T cell receptor beta chains from one sample sequenced in a study of T cell responses to AZD1222 COVID-19 vaccine. The method was immunoSEQ multiplex PCR; TCRdb's version includes in-frame clones alone and lacks a portion of them. Of 250,000 to 300,000 clones listed, around 93% are singletons. This material consisted of peripheral blood, taken 28 days after the second AZD1222 dose. These receptors were collected from an adult who received the AZD1222 COVID-19 vaccine.

The chain is built from TRBV2 and TRBJ1-2; TRBD1 agrees at 7 bases. Trimming at V came to 8 bases and at J to 2 bases, leaving 8 bases not matched to a gene. Germline-derived CDR1 and CDR2 are SNHLY and FYNNEI. This CDR3 has 14 residues. The DNA for the CDR3 is TGTGCCAGCCGACTAGGGACAGTCAACTATGGCTACACCTTC. Protein sequence: CASRLGTVNYGYTF.

The J gene is TRBJ1-4, the V gene TRBV2; D gene ambiguous. Trimming took off 4 bases at V and 5 bases at J, with 8 bases between the two ends. Germline loops: CDR1 SNHLY, CDR2 FYNNEI. The CDR3 spans 13 residues. CDR3 sequence: CASSAPENEKLFF. DNA of the CDR3: TGTGCCAGCAGTGCCCCAGAGAATGAAAAACTGTTTTTT.

The rearrangement uses TRBV14 and TRBJ2-1, with D possibly matching TRBD2 (6 bases). With 4 bases removed from V and 0 bases from J, the gap between germline ends came to 13 bases. The V gene's germline CDR1 is SGHDN and CDR2 FVKESK. The CDR3 is 16 amino acids. CDR3 protein: CASSLPGTVSYNEQFF. CDR3 DNA: TGTGCCAGCAGCCTTCCCGGGACTGTCTCCTACAATGAGCAGTTCTTC.

V and J are TRBV4-2 and TRBJ2-3, with 11 bases lining up with TRBD2. Per germline, CDR1 LGHNA and CDR2 YNFKEQ. With V trimmed by 1 base and J by 5 bases, 11 bases remained unmatched. The CDR3 runs to 18 residues. DNA of the CDR3: TGTGCCAGCAGCCAAGTCTCTCTAGCGGGAGGAGTGAGAGATACGCAGTATTTT. Amino acid sequence: CASSQVSLAGGVRDTQYF.